This T cell receptor beta chain emerged from a study of Ad26.COV2.S vaccination and SARS-CoV-2 variants. After removal of 0 bases from V and 6 bases from J, the junction contained 7 bases not matched to a gene. The CDR3 sequence is 16 residues long. Germline lookup yields CDR1 LGHNA and CDR2 YSLEER. Repertoires were generated with immunoSEQ multiplex PCR, while TCRdb's copy carries only in-frame clones and drops some. Among under 150,000 clones listed, roughly 88% were seen once. For this clone: Its antigen is not known.

Regarding the study as a whole: Vaccine recipients posted higher spike-specific TCR breadth than their placebo counterparts. Reportedly, after vaccination the spike-specific CD8+ and CD4+ T cell responses displayed substantial breadth. Breadth and depth estimates from TCRs may understate total T cell responses.

This clonotype originated in a human donor who had recovered from COVID-19. The material sequenced was peripheral blood, taken after recovery from COVID-19. The rearrangement links TRBV4-3 to TRBJ2-1, with TRBD2 matching 8 bases. This CDR3 reads CASSQDAIAGFNEQFF. The CDR3 DNA sequence: TGCGCCAGCAGCCAAGATGCGATAGCGGGATTCAATGAGCAGTTCTTC.